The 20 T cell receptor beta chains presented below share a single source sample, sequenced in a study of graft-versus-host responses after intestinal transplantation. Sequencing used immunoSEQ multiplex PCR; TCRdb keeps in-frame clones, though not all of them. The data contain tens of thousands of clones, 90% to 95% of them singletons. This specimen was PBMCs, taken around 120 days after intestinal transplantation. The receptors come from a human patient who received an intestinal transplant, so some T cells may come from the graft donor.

CDR3 nucleotide sequence: TGTGCCAGCAGTATCCATAGCAATCAGCCCCAGCATTTT. Encoded protein: CASSIHSNQPQHF. The chain couples TRBV6-5 to TRBJ1-5, with D unresolved. The V end was cut by 5 bases, the J end by 0 bases, with 5 bases between. Germline CDR1 reads MNHEY; CDR2 reads SVGAGI. The CDR3 has 13 amino acids.

The DNA of the CDR3 is TGTGCCAGCAGGGCGACAAGGACGAACACTGAAGCTTTCTTT. It encodes CASRATRTNTEAFF. This rearrangement joins TRBV2 to TRBJ1-1; D is undetermined. Trimming took 6 bases from V and 1 from J, leaving 12 bases between them. The CDR3 sequence is 14 residues long. The V gene's germline CDR1 is SNHLY and CDR2 FYNNEI.

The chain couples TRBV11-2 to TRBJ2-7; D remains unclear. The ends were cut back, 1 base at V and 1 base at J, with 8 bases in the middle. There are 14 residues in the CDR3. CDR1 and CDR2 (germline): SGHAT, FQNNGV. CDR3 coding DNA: TGTGCCAGCAGCTTAGCGGCGTTTTCCTACGAGCAGTACTTC. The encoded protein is CASSLAAFSYEQYF.

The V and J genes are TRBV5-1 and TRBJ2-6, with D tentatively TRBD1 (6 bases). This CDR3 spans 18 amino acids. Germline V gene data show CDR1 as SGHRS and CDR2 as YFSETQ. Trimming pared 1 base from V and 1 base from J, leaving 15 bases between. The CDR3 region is CASSLRSYTGSGANVLTF. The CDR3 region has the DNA TGCGCCAGCAGCTTGCGCTCTTATACAGGGTCTGGGGCCAACGTCCTGACTTTC.

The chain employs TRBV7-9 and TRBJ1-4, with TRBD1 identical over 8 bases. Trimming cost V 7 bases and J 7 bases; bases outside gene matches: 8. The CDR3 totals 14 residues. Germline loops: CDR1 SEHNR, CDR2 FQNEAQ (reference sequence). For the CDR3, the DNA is TGTGCCAGCAACTCAGACAGGGGAGCTGAAAAACTGTTTTTT. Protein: CASNSDRGAEKLFF.

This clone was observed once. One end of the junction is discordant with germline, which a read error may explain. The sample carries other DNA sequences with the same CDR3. CDR3 sequence: CASSPLDRSYEQYF. CDR3 nucleotides: TGTGCCAGCAGCCCACTAGATCGCTCCTACGAACAGTACTTC. The chain joins TRBV14 to TRBJ2-7, with a tentative D call TRBD2 (5 bases). The CDR3 has 14 amino acids. Germline V gives CDR1 SGHDN, CDR2 FVKESK.

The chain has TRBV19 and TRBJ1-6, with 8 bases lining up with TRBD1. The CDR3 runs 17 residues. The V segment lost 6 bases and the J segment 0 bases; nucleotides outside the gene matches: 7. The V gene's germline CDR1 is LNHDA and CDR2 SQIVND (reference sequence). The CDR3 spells CASSRGTGSSYNSPLHF. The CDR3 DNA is TGTGCCAGTAGCCGGGGGACAGGCAGCTCCTATAATTCACCCCTCCACTTT.

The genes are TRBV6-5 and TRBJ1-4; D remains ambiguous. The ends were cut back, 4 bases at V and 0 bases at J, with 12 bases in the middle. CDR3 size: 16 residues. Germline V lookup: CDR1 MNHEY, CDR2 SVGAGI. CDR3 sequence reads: CASSWWQATTNEKLFF. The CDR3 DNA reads TGTGCCAGCAGTTGGTGGCAGGCGACAACTAATGAAAAACTGTTTTTT.

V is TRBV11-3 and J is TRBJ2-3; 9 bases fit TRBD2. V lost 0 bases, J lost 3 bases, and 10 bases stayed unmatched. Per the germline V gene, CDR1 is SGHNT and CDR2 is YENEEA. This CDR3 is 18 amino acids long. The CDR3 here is CASSLDSRGGLGTDTQYF. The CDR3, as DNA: TGTGCCAGCAGCTTAGATTCGCGGGGGGGCCTTGGGACAGATACGCAGTATTTT.

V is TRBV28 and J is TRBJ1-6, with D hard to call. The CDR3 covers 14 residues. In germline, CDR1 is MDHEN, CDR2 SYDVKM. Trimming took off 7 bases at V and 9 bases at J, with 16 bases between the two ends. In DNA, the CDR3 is TGTGCCAGCACGCCGGCCGGGTTAGGTTCACCCCTCCACTTT. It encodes CASTPAGLGSPLHF. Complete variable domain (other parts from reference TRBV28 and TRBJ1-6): DVKVTQSSRYLVKRTGEKVFLECVQDMDHENMFWYRQDPGLGLRLIYFSYDVKMKEKGDIPEGYSVSREKKERFSLILESASTNQTSMYLCASTPAGLGSPLHFGNGTRLTVT.

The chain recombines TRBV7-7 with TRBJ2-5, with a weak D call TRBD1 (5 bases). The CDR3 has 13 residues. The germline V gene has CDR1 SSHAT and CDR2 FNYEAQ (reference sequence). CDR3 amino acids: CAILRKGPETQYF. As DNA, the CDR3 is TGTGCTATCTTAAGGAAGGGGCCAGAGACCCAGTACTTC.

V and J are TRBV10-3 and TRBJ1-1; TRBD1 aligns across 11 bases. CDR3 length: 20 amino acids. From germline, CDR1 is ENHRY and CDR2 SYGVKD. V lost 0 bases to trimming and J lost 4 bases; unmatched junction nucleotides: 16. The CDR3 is CAISESIGSGQGARGTEAFF. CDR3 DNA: TGTGCCATCAGTGAGTCGATAGGAAGTGGACAGGGGGCTCGTGGCACTGAAGCTTTCTTT.

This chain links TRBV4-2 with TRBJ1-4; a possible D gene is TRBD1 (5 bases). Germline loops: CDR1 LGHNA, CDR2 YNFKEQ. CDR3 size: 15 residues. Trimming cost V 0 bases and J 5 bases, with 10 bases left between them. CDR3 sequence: CASSQDEGRNEKLFF. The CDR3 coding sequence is TGTGCCAGCAGCCAAGATGAGGGGAGAAATGAAAAACTGTTTTTT.

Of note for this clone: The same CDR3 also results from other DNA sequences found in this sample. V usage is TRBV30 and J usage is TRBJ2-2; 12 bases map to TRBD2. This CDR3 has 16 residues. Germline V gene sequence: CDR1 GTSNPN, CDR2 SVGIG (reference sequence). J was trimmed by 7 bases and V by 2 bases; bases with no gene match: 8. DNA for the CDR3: TGTGCCTGGAGTTGGGCTAGCGGGGGGGCCGGCGGGGAGCTGTTTTTT. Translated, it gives CAWSWASGGAGGELFF.

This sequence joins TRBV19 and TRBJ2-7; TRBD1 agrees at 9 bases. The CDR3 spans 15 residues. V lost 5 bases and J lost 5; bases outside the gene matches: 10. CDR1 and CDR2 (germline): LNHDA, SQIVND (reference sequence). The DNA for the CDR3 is TGTGCCAGTAGTGGCTATCCGGACAGGGGACACGAGCAGTACTTC. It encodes CASSGYPDRGHEQYF.

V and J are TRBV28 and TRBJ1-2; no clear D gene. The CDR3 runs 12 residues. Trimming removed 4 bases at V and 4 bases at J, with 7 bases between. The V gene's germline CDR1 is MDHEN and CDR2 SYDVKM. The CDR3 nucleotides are TGTGCCAGCAGTTCGGGTGGCTATGGCTACACCTTC. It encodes CASSSGGYGYTF.

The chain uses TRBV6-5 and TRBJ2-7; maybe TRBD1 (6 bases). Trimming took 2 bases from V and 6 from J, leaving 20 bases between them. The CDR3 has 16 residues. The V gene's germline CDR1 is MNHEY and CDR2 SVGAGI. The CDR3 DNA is TGTGCCAGCAGTTACATCCTCCAGGGGACGCCTGGCGAGCAGTACTTC. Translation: CASSYILQGTPGEQYF.

The CDR3 protein is CASSQASAGFSNQPQHF. CDR3 sequence (DNA): TGCGCCAGCAGCCAAGCCTCTGCGGGGTTTAGCAATCAGCCCCAGCATTTT. The rearrangement uses TRBV4-1 and TRBJ1-5; D is unclear. The CDR3 length is 17 residues. The ends were cut back, 1 base at V and 0 bases at J, with 13 bases in the middle. Per the germline V gene, CDR1 is MGHRA and CDR2 is YSYEKL.

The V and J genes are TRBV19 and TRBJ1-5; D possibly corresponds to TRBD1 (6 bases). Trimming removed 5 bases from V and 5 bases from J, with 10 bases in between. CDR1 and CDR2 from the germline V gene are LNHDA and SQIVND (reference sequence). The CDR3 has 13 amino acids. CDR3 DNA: TGTGCCAGTAGTGCAGGGGCCTATCAGCCCCAGCATTTT. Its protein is CASSAGAYQPQHF.

CDR3 sequence reads: CASSSNQPQHF. The CDR3 region has the DNA TGTGCCAGCAGTAGCAATCAGCCCCAGCATTTT. The chain is built from TRBV6-5 and TRBJ1-5; D gene uncertain. Germline CDR1 MNHEY, CDR2 SVGAGI. Trimming took off 5 bases at V and 1 base at J, with 0 bases between the two ends. The CDR3 is 11 amino acids.